The clone carrying this T cell receptor beta chain occurred a few times. PCR was performed a second time for about 7 to 11 cycles using a sample-barcoded 5' primer and a J-beta primer mix. Researchers report that a template-switch adaptor with 12 random nucleotides tagged each cDNA molecule. TCRdb re-called the 5' RACE reads with MiXCR, one entry per CDR3 protein. The profile covers 550,000 to 750,000 distinct CDR3 sequences, with around a fifth appearing a single time and more than 3% taken by the ten largest. The entry originates in a study of blood T cells in healthy people across ages. The sequenced sample consisted of blood. This TCR was sampled from a man in his 70s in good health.

CDR3 region: CASSPQGSSNQPQHF. The CDR3 DNA is TGTGCCAGCAGTCCGCAGGGAAGTAGCAATCAGCCCCAGCATTTT. The V gene is TRBV12-3 or TRBV12-4, the J gene TRBJ1-5; the D gene is possibly TRBD1 (5 bases). This CDR3 comprises 15 residues. Trimming left V 5 bases short and J 0 bases short, with 11 bases between.